Listed here is a single T cell receptor (beta chain). Its antigen is unidentified. This sample was taken from a study of T cell responses to AZD1222 COVID-19 vaccine. Overall study findings and caveats: AZD1222 recipients seropositive at baseline numbered only five to seven. White British ancestry dominated among donors, who included more females, and clonal diversity was possibly underestimated. Without day 14 samples, only post-peak T cell repertoires were studied. In the spike-specific TCR repertoire, nearly half reportedly target unmutated variant regions.

Here immunoSEQ multiplex PCR was the method, and the copy in TCRdb shows in-frame clones only, minus some. Here the sample spans about 100,000 clones, about nine tenths being singletons. This CDR3 spans 16 amino acids. From germline, CDR1 is MNHEY and CDR2 SMNVEV (reference sequence). Trimming took 5 bases from V and 3 from J, leaving 19 bases between them. Specimen: peripheral blood, collected on day 0 of AZD1222 vaccination. The V gene is TRBV27, the J gene TRBJ1-1, with D perhaps TRBD1 (5 bases). This TCR was sampled from an adult in good health. CDR3 sequence reads: CASSPRGGRKDTEAFF. The DNA for the CDR3 is TGTGCCAGCAGTCCTCGCGGGGGACGTAAGGACACTGAAGCTTTCTTT.